These 9 T cell receptor beta chains share one sample of origin, sequenced in a study of T cell changes during pregnancy in multiple sclerosis. The repertoire was sequenced with immunoSEQ multiplex PCR; TCRdb's copy has only in-frame clones and lacks some. The table has roughly 100,000 clones, 91% seen once; the top ten hold about 3.1%. The sample consisted of peripheral blood, taken in the second trimester of pregnancy. The receptors shown here come from a female donor with multiple sclerosis, enrolled in a pregnancy study.

This chain connects TRBV4-2 to TRBJ1-4; D call uncertain. The CDR3 sequence is 14 residues long. Between the trimmed V and J ends, which lost 4 bases and 2 bases, there was a span of 8 bases. CDR1 is LGHNA, CDR2 YNFKEQ, per germline. CDR3 sequence: CASSPGDTNEKLFF. DNA for the CDR3: TGTGCCAGCAGCCCGGGTGATACTAATGAAAAACTGTTTTTT.

CDR3 bases: TGTGCCAGCTCACCACAAGGGGTCTCTGGAAACACCATATATTTT. Protein: CASSPQGVSGNTIYF. The chain recombines TRBV18 with TRBJ1-3, with a tentative D call TRBD1 (5 bases). V was shortened by 1 base and J by 0 bases, with 7 bases between the two germline ends. The V gene's germline CDR1 is KGHSH and CDR2 LQKENI. This CDR3 region has 15 residues. Full variable domain (remainder filled in from reference TRBV18 and TRBJ1-3): NAGVMQNPRHLVRRRGQEARLRCSPMKGHSHVYWYRQLPEEGLKFMVYLQKENIIDESGMPKERFSAEFPKEGPSILRIQQVVRGDSAAYFCASSPQGVSGNTIYFGEGSWLTVV.

The chain links TRBV6-1 to TRBJ2-7, with 9 bases matching TRBD1. Germline assignment: CDR1 MNHNS and CDR2 SASEGT. The CDR3 has 19 residues. Losses at the gene ends were 4 bases for V and 2 bases for J; bases not matched to a gene: 18. CDR3 in amino acids: CASSVKGRNPGQGAYEQYF. The CDR3 DNA reads TGTGCCAGCAGTGTAAAAGGACGGAACCCGGGACAGGGTGCCTACGAGCAGTACTTC.

The rearrangement joins TRBV7-9 to TRBJ1-5; D unresolved. CDR3 size: 12 residues. Looked up from germline, CDR1 is SEHNR and CDR2 is FQNEAQ (reference sequence). With 1 base removed from V and 6 bases from J, the gap between germline ends came to 4 bases. The CDR3 here is CASSLGGQPQHF. The CDR3 nucleotides read TGTGCCAGCAGCTTAGGAGGTCAGCCCCAGCATTTT.

V gene TRBV11-3 combines with J gene TRBJ2-1; 12 nucleotides line up with TRBD2. This CDR3 contains 15 residues. Losses at the gene ends were 4 bases for V and 9 bases for J; bases not matched to a gene: 7. The germline CDR1 and CDR2 sequences are SGHNT and YENEEA. CDR3 in amino acids: CASSSRLAGEGEQFF. The CDR3, as DNA: TGTGCCAGCAGCTCCCGACTAGCGGGAGAGGGTGAGCAGTTCTTC.

The J gene is TRBJ2-7, the V gene TRBV11-2, with D unclear. CDR3 length: 12 residues. The V end was cut by 5 bases, the J end by 0 bases, with 5 bases between. The germline gives CDR1 SGHAT, CDR2 FQNNGV. CDR3 residues: CASSMSSYEQYF. DNA of the CDR3: TGTGCCAGCAGCATGAGCTCCTACGAGCAGTACTTC.

This clone was detected only once. The chain recombines TRBV4-3 with TRBJ2-7, with 11 bases identical to TRBD1. The germline V gene encodes CDR1 LGHNA and CDR2 YSLEER. This CDR3 has 18 residues. Trimming took 3 bases from V and 3 from J; bases not matched to a gene: 13. CDR3 bases: TGCGCCAGCAGCCATGGCCTGGTACCGGGACAGGGGGGCTACGAGCAGTACTTC. This gives the protein CASSHGLVPGQGGYEQYF.

This chain uses TRBV13 with TRBJ2-5, with 12 bases matching TRBD2. J was trimmed by 5 bases and V by 7 bases; bases with no gene match: 5. The CDR3 loop spans 14 amino acids. Germline loops: CDR1 PRHDT, CDR2 FYEKMQ (reference sequence). The CDR3 loop is CASNLAGGGETQYF. CDR3 DNA sequence: TGTGCCAGCAACCTAGCGGGAGGGGGGGAGACCCAGTACTTC.

This CDR3 reads CSVDPARETQYF. CDR3 DNA: TGCAGCGTTGACCCCGCCAGGGAGACCCAGTACTTC. The chain couples TRBV29-1 to TRBJ2-5; D gene unclear. The CDR3 length is 12 residues. CDR1 is SQVTM and CDR2 is ANQGSEA in the germline V gene. The V end lost 3 bases, the J end lost 5 bases, and 10 bases lay between the germline ends.